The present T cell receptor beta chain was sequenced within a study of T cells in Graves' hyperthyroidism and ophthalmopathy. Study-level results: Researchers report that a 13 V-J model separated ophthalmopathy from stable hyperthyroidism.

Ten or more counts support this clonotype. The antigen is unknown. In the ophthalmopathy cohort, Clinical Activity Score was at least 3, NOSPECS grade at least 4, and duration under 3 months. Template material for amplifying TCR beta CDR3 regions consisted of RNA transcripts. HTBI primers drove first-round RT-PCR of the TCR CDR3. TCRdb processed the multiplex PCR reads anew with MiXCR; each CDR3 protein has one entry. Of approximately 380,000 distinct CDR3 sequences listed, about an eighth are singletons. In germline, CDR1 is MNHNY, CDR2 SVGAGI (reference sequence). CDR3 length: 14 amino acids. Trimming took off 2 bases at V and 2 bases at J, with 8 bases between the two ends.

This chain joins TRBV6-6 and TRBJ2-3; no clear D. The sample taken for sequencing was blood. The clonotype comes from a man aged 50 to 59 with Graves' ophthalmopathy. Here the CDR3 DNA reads TGTGCCAGCAGTTACGACTTCAACACAGATACGCAGTATTTT. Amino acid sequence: CASSYDFNTDTQYF.